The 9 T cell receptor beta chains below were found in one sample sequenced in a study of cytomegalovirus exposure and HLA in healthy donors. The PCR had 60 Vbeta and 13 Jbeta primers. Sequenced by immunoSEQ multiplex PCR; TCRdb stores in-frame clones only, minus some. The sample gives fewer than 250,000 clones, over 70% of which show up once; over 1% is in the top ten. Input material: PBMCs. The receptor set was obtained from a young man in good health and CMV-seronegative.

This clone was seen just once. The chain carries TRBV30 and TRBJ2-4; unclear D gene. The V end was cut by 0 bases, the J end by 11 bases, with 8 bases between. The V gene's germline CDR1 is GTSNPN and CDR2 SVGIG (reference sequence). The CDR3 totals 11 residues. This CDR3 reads CAWSVQNVQYF. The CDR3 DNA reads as TGTGCCTGGAGTGTGCAGAATGTTCAGTACTTC.

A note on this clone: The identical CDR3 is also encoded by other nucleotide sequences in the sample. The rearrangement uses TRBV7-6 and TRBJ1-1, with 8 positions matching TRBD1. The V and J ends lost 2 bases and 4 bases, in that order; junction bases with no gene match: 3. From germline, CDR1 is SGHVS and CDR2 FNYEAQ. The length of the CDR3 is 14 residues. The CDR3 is CASSLTGGGTEAFF. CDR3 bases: TGTGCCAGCAGCTTAACAGGGGGTGGCACTGAAGCTTTCTTT.

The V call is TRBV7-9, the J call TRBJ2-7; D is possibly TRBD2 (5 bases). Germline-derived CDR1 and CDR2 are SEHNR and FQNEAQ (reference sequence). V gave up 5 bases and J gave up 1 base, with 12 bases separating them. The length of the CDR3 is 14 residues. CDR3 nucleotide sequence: TGTGCCAGCAGCCTGGGTAGCGATTCCTACGAGCAGTACTTC. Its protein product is CASSLGSDSYEQYF. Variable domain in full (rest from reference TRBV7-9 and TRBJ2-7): DTGVSQNPRHKITKRGQNVTFRCDPISEHNRLYWYRQTLGQGPEFLTYFQNEAQLEKSRLLSDRFSAERPKGSFSTLEIQRTEQGDSAMYLCASSLGSDSYEQYFGPGTRLTVT.

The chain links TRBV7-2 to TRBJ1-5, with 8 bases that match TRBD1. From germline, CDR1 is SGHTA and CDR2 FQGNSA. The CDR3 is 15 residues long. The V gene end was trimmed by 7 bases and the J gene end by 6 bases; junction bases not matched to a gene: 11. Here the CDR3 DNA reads TGTGCCAGCACCACGACTCGGACAGGGCCTCAGCCCCAGCATTTT. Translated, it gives CASTTTRTGPQPQHF.

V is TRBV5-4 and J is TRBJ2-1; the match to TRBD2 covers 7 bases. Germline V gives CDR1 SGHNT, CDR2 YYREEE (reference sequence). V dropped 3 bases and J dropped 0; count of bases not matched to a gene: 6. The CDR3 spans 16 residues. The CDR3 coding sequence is TGTGCCAGCAGCTCGACGCGGGGGAGCTCCTACAATGAGCAGTTCTTC. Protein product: CASSSTRGSSYNEQFF.

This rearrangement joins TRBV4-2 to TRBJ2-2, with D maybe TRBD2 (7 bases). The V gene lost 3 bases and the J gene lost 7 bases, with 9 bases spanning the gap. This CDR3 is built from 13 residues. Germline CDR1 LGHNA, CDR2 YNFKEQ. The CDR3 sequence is CASSQRGLGELFF. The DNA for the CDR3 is TGTGCCAGCAGCCAGCGGGGGCTCGGGGAGCTGTTTTTT.

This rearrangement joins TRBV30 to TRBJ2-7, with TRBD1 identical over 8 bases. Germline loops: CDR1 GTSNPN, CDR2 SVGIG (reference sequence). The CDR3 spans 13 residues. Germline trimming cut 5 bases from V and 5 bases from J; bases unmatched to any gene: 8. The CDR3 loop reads CAWGRDRMNEQYF. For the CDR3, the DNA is TGTGCCTGGGGCCGGGACAGGATGAACGAGCAGTACTTC.

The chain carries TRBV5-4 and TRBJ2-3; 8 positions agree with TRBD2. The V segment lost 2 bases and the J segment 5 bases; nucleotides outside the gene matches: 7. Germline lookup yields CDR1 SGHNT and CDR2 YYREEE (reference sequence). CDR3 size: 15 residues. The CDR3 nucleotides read TGTGCCAGCAGCTTTGGCGGGGGGCCCGAAGATACGCAGTATTTT. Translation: CASSFGGGPEDTQYF. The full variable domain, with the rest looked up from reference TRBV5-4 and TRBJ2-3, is ETGVTQSPTHLIKTRGQQVTLRCSSQSGHNTVSWYQQALGQGPQFIFQYYREEENGRGNFPPRFSGLQFPNYSSELNVNALELDDSALYLCASSFGGGPEDTQYFGPGTRLTVL.

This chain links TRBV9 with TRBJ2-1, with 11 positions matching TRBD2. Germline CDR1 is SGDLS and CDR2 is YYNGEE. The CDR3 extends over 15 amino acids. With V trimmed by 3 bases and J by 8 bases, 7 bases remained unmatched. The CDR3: CASSGTSGSGDEQFF. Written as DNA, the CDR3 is TGTGCCAGCAGCGGAACTAGCGGGAGTGGCGATGAGCAGTTCTTC.